This TCR beta chain stems from a study of T cells in Graves' hyperthyroidism and ophthalmopathy. Study-wide points: Most clonotypes that expanded in the thyroid above 0.001 also showed up in blood. The model identified upcoming ophthalmopathy a median 6.5 months ahead of onset.

This CDR3 comprises 15 residues. J was trimmed by 11 bases and V by 2 bases; bases with no gene match: 11. The germline V gene has CDR1 DFQATT and CDR2 SNEGSKA (reference sequence). TCR beta CDR3 region amplification was performed from RNA transcripts. HTBI primers drove first-round RT-PCR of the TCR CDR3. TCRdb independently ran MiXCR on the multiplex PCR reads; one entry per CDR3 protein. The table lists 500,000 to 650,000 distinct CDR3 sequences, 46% of them singletons. This clonotype was picked up many times. Its antigen remains unidentified. Sequenced material: peripheral blood or thyroid tissue (not recorded which). The V call is TRBV20-1, the J call TRBJ1-4, with 10 bases identical to TRBD1. The clonotype originates from an adult woman with Graves' disease, either hyperthyroidism or ophthalmopathy (not recorded which). CDR3 DNA: TGCAGTGCTAGACAAACGGACAGGGGGACCTACAAACTGTTTTTT. Its translation: CSARQTDRGTYKLFF.